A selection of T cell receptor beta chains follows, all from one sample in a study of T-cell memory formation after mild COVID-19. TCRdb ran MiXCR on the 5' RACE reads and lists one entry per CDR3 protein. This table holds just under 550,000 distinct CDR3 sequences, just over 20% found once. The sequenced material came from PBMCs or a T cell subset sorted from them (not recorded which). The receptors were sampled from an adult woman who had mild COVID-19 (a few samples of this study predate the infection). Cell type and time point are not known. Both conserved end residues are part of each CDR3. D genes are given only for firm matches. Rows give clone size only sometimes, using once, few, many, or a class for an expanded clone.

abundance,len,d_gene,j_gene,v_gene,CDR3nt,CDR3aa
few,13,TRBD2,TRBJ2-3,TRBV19,TGTGCCAGTATGCGGGGGGGGATGGATACGCAGTATTTT,CASMRGGMDTQYF
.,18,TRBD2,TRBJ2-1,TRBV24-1,TGTGCCACCAGTGATCCGGCGGGGGAGCGGGAGGGTTGGAATGAGCAGTTCTTC,CATSDPAGEREGWNEQFF
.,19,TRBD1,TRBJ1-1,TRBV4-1,TGCGCCAGCAGCCAAGACCCGGACAGGCAAACCCCGCTGAACACTGAAGCTTTCTTT,CASSQDPDRQTPLNTEAFF
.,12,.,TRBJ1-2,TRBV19,TGTGCCAGTAGTATCGGGGGAAATGGCTACACCTTC,CASSIGGNGYTF
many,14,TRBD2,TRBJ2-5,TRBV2,TGTGCCAGCACTCAAGCGGGGGCCGAAGAGACCCAGTACTTC,CASTQAGAEETQYF
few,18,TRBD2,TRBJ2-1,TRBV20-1,TGCAGTGCTAGGGCTAGCGGGGGGCCCATGAGCTCCTACAATGAGCAGTTCTTC,CSARASGGPMSSYNEQFF
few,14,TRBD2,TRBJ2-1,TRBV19,TGTGCCAGTTGTAGCGGGGGGGCCTCGGATGAGCAGTTCTTC,CASCSGGASDEQFF
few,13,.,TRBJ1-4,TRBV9,TGTGCCAGCAGTTCAGGTGCTAATGAAAAACTGTTTTTT,CASSSGANEKLFF
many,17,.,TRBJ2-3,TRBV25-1,TGTGCCAGCAGCTCATACCGGGACATGCAGGCCGGAGATACGCAGTATTTT,CASSSYRDMQAGDTQYF
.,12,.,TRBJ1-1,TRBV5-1,TGCGCCAGCAGACTACCGAACACTGAAGCTTTCTTT,CASRLPNTEAFF
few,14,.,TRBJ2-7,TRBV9,TGTGCCAGCAGCGTAGATTCAGGATTTAACGAGCAGTACTTC,CASSVDSGFNEQYF
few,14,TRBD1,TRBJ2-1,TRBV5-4,TGTGCCAGCAGCTTGGTAGGGGGCCCGAATGAGCAGTTCTTC,CASSLVGGPNEQFF
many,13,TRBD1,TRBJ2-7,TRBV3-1,TGTGCCAGCAGCCGACAGGGGGGCTACGAGCAGTACTTC,CASSRQGGYEQYF
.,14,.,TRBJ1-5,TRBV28,TGTGCCAGCAGTCGACCGTATAGCAATCAGCCCCAGCATTTT,CASSRPYSNQPQHF
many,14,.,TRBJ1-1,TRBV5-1,TGCGCCAGCAGCCCCGGGCAGCCGAACACTGAAGCTTTCTTT,CASSPGQPNTEAFF
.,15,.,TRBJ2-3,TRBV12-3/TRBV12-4,TGTGCCAGCAGCGAATCTTTCATACTTACAGATACGCAGTATTTT,CASSESFILTDTQYF
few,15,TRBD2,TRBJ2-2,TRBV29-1,TGCAGCGTTGTCCCGGCGGGGGTATCGACCGGGGAGCTGTTTTTT,CSVVPAGVSTGELFF
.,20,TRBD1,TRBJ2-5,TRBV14,TGTGCCAGCAGCCAAAGCCCGTACGAGGGACAGGAGGTTTGGGGAGAGACCCAGTACTTC,CASSQSPYEGQEVWGETQYF
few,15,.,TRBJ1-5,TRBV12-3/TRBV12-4,TGTGCCAGCAGTTTACACGGCTATAGCAATCAGCCCCAGCATTTT,CASSLHGYSNQPQHF
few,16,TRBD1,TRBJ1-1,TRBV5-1,TGCGCCAGCAGCCCTAGGGACAGGGGGAGGGGTACTGAAGCTTTCTTT,CASSPRDRGRGTEAFF
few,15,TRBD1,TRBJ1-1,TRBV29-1,TGCAGCGTTGTGGGGACAGGGGGCTCGAACACTGAAGCTTTCTTT,CSVVGTGGSNTEAFF
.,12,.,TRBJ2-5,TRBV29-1,TGCAGCGTGGGACTCTCGCAGGTGACCCAGTACTTC,CSVGLSQVTQYF
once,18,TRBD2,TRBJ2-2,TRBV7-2,TGTGCCAGCAGCACGGGACTAGCGGGAGGGCCGGGCACCGGGGAGCTGTTTTTT,CASSTGLAGGPGTGELFF
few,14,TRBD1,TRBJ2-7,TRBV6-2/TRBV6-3,TGTGCCAGCGGGCGGACAGGGATGGGCTACGAGCAGTACTTC,CASGRTGMGYEQYF
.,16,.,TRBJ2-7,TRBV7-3,TGTGCCAGCAGCGATCTGGGAGTGGGAGGTAGATACGAGCAGTACTTC,CASSDLGVGGRYEQYF
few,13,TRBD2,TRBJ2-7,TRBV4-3,TGCGCCAGCTCAATACCGGGAGGGGACGAGCAGTACTTC,CASSIPGGDEQYF
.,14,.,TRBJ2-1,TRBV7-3,TGTGCCAGCAGCTTCCCGGGCTTCGTAAATGAGCAGTTCTTC,CASSFPGFVNEQFF
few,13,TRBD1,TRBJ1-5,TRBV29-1,TGCAGCGTTGCTTGGGACAGTAATCAGCCCCAGCATTTT,CSVAWDSNQPQHF
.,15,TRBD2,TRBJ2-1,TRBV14,TGTGCCAGCAGCCAATGGCTAGCGGGAGGTGGTGAGCAGTTCTTC,CASSQWLAGGGEQFF
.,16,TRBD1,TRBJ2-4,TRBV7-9,TGTGCCAGCAGCCCAGGGATCCGGGACAGGGGAAACATTCAGTACTTC,CASSPGIRDRGNIQYF
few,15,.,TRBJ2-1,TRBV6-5,TGTGCCAGCAGTTCGGTAGAGAGCTCCTACAATGAGCAGTTCTTC,CASSSVESSYNEQFF
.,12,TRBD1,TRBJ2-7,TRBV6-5,TGTGCCAGCAGTACAGGGGAGTACGAGCAGTACTTC,CASSTGEYEQYF
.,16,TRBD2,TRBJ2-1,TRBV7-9,TGTGCCAGCAGCTTATTGGTCGCGGGAGCGCACAATGAGCAGTTCTTC,CASSLLVAGAHNEQFF
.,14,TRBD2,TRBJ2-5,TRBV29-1,TGCAGCGTCGCCGTTAGCGGGGTAGGAGAGACCCAGTACTTC,CSVAVSGVGETQYF
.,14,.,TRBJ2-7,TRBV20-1,TGCAGTGCCCGCCCAAGGACTTCTCCCTACGAGCAGTACTTC,CSARPRTSPYEQYF
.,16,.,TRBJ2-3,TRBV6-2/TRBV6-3,TGTGCCAGCAGTCCCACGTTCAGCGGCTACACAGATACGCAGTATTTT,CASSPTFSGYTDTQYF
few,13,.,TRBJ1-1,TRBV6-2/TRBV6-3,TGTGCCAGCAGGCCCGGGAAGGCAACTGAAGCTTTCTTT,CASRPGKATEAFF
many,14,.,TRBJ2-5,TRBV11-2,TGTGCCAGCAGCTGGGGGGCCAGACAAGAGACCCAGTACTTC,CASSWGARQETQYF